The 22 T cell receptor beta chains below all came from one sample that was sequenced in a study of CD8+ T cells in alopecia areata. cDNA serving as the sequencing template came from extracted, reverse transcribed RNA. Measured with immunoSEQ multiplex PCR; TCRdb has only the in-frame clones, and not every one. The top ten hold around 3% of the sample, which has about 120,000 clones, 55% to 65% seen once. Sequenced sample: CD4+ T cells sorted from blood. Every receptor here comes from a human donor in good health.

The chain joins TRBV4-1 to TRBJ2-5, with 8 bases fitting TRBD1. The CDR3 has 14 residues. Germline V lookup: CDR1 MGHRA, CDR2 YSYEKL. With V trimmed by 5 bases and J by 1 base, 3 bases remained unmatched. As DNA, the CDR3 is TGCGCCAGCAGCAGGACAGGGAGCCAAGAGACCCAGTACTTC. It codes for CASSRTGSQETQYF.

This chain uses TRBV30 with TRBJ1-2; D may be TRBD1 (5 bases). The CDR3 is 14 amino acids. The ends were cut back, 2 bases at V and 5 bases at J, with 15 bases in the middle. Germline CDR1 is GTSNPN and CDR2 is SVGIG (reference sequence). CDR3 nucleotide sequence: TGTGCCTGGAGTTTGGGGGAATTGGGGTATGGCTACACCTTC. Protein product: CAWSLGELGYGYTF.

This chain uses TRBV2 with TRBJ2-2, with a weak D call TRBD2 (5 bases). CDR3 length: 14 amino acids. The V end was cut by 5 bases, the J end by 4 bases, with 11 bases between. Germline CDR1 and CDR2: SNHLY and FYNNEI. This chain's CDR3 is CASSMKRSTGELFF. As DNA, the CDR3 is TGTGCCAGCAGTATGAAGCGGTCCACCGGGGAGCTGTTTTTT. The variable domain in full, completed from reference TRBV2 and TRBJ2-2, reads EPEVTQTPSHQVTQMGQEVILRCVPISNHLYFYWYRQILGQKVEFLVSFYNNEISEKSEIFDDQFSVERPDGSNFTLKIRSTKLEDSAMYFCASSMKRSTGELFFGEGSRLTVL.

This clone was observed a few times. The gene calls are TRBV7-9 and TRBJ1-2; D unresolved. This CDR3 has 14 amino acids. Germline V lookup: CDR1 SEHNR, CDR2 FQNEAQ (reference sequence). The ends were cut back, 3 bases at V and 8 bases at J, with 16 bases in the middle. CDR3 in amino acids: CASSLYRERGGYTF. The CDR3 region has the DNA TGTGCCAGCAGCTTGTACCGGGAGCGAGGAGGCTACACCTTC.

This clone has a handful of counts. The chain carries TRBV20-1 and TRBJ1-1; no reliable D call. V lost 8 bases to trimming and J lost 1 base, with 8 bases between them. This CDR3 has 11 amino acids. The V gene's germline CDR1 is DFQATT and CDR2 SNEGSKA (reference sequence). CDR3 DNA sequence: TGCAGTACCCGACAGAACACTGAAGCTTTCTTT. It yields the protein CSTRQNTEAFF.

J is TRBJ1-6 and V is TRBV2, with D unresolved. There are 14 residues in the CDR3. Trimming left V 6 bases short and J 6 bases short, with 12 bases between. The germline V gene has CDR1 SNHLY and CDR2 FYNNEI. The CDR3 bases are TGTGCCAGCAGATCCCGGGCCCCTAATTCACCCCTCCACTTT. This sequence encodes CASRSRAPNSPLHF.

The sample holds a few counts of this clone. Other DNA variants within this sample encode the same CDR3. The chain couples TRBV4-1 to TRBJ1-1; D not certain. This CDR3 region has 14 residues. CDR1 MGHRA and CDR2 YSYEKL come from the germline V gene. V lost 1 base and J 0 bases, leaving 6 bases between the germline ends. CDR3 residues: CASSQGLLNTEAFF. In nucleotides, the CDR3 is TGCGCCAGCAGCCAAGGTCTCTTGAACACTGAAGCTTTCTTT.

This chain uses TRBV29-1 with TRBJ2-3; D ambiguous. The CDR3 loop spans 13 amino acids. V lost 3 bases to trimming and J lost 0 bases, with 7 bases between them. Germline CDR1 and CDR2: SQVTM and ANQGSEA. CDR3 DNA sequence: TGCAGCGTTGACCTCTCTAGCACAGATACGCAGTATTTT. It codes for CSVDLSSTDTQYF.

This sequence joins TRBV4-1 and TRBJ1-2; the D is unclear. Trimming took 1 base from V and 6 from J, leaving 15 bases between them. Looked up from germline, CDR1 is MGHRA and CDR2 is YSYEKL. The CDR3 runs to 15 residues. This CDR3 reads CASSQAFWALDGYTF. The CDR3 coding sequence is TGCGCCAGCAGCCAAGCGTTCTGGGCGCTGGATGGCTACACCTTC.

This clone was observed a handful of times. This chain joins TRBV19 and TRBJ1-1; TRBD1 aligns across 7 bases. The CDR3 is 15 amino acids. V shed 5 bases and J 0 bases; nucleotides not matched to a gene: 6. Germline CDR1 is LNHDA and CDR2 is SQIVND (reference sequence). The CDR3 reads CASSPGDRMNTEAFF. The DNA for the CDR3 is TGTGCCAGTAGTCCGGGGGACAGAATGAACACTGAAGCTTTCTTT.

The chain is built from TRBV29-1 and TRBJ2-1; TRBD2 might be the D (7 bases). The CDR3 has 15 residues. The germline V gene encodes CDR1 SQVTM and CDR2 ANQGSEA. V was clipped by 8 bases and J by 0 bases, with 17 bases between them. CDR3 sequence (DNA): TGCAGCTGCACTCGCGGGGGCCGCTCCTACAATGAGCAGTTCTTC. It codes for CSCTRGGRSYNEQFF.

The J gene is TRBJ2-5, the V gene TRBV15; D ambiguous. This CDR3 contains 12 residues. Trimming took off 0 bases at V and 5 bases at J, with 4 bases between the two ends. Germline CDR1 LNHNV, CDR2 YYDKDF (reference sequence). CDR3 sequence (DNA): TGTGCCACCAGCAGAGATATTGAGACCCAGTACTTC. Translating it yields CATSRDIETQYF.

The rearrangement joins TRBV15 to TRBJ1-4; D remains ambiguous. Deletions cut 6 bases from V and 4 bases from J, with 6 bases between. This CDR3 is built from 12 residues. Per germline, CDR1 LNHNV and CDR2 YYDKDF (reference sequence). Here the CDR3 DNA reads TGTGCCACCAGGGGAAGTAATGAAAAACTGTTTTTT. It translates to CATRGSNEKLFF.

This clone was detected only a few times. This chain connects TRBV11-2 to TRBJ1-5, with D maybe TRBD1 (5 bases). The CDR3 loop spans 15 amino acids. Germline CDR1 and CDR2: SGHAT and FQNNGV. Trimming stripped 3 bases from V and 2 bases from J, with 11 bases between. CDR3 DNA: TGTGCCAGCAGCTTCCGGGGGGAAGGCAATCAGCCCCAGCATTTT. Its translation: CASSFRGEGNQPQHF.

The genes are TRBV2 and TRBJ2-3; possibly TRBD2 for D (6 bases). Germline-derived CDR1 and CDR2 are SNHLY and FYNNEI. The CDR3 consists of 12 residues. V was trimmed by 3 bases and J by 5 bases, leaving 6 bases between them. This chain's CDR3 is CASSEGGDTQYF. The CDR3 coding sequence is TGTGCCAGCAGTGAGGGGGGAGATACGCAGTATTTT.

V and J are TRBV29-1 and TRBJ1-2, with 8 nucleotides matching TRBD1. CDR3 size: 11 residues. The germline CDR1 and CDR2 sequences are SQVTM and ANQGSEA. Trimming removed 7 bases from V and 13 bases from J; junction bases left unmatched: 11. The chain's CDR3 is CSATDRDVGTF. CDR3 DNA: TGCAGCGCCACGGACAGGGACGTGGGCACCTTC. The entire variable domain, with the rest obtained from reference TRBV29-1 and TRBJ1-2, is as follows: SAVISQKPSRDICQRGTSLTIQCQVDSQVTMMFWYRQQPGQSLTLIATANQGSEATYESGFVIDKFPISRPNLTFSTLTVSNMSPEDSSIYLCSATDRDVGTFGSGTRLTVV.

This clone was found once. J is TRBJ1-2 and V is TRBV7-9; D call uncertain. Germline V gene data show CDR1 as SEHNR and CDR2 as FQNEAQ (reference sequence). V was cut by 8 bases and J by 7 bases, with 23 bases left in between. The CDR3 is 15 residues long. CDR3 DNA sequence: TGTGCCAGCGGAAGGACCGGGGAACTATGGAGTGGCTACACCTTC. Amino acid sequence: CASGRTGELWSGYTF.

The chain has TRBV30 and TRBJ1-5; no clear D. There are 15 residues in the CDR3. Per germline, CDR1 GTSNPN and CDR2 SVGIG (reference sequence). The ends were cut back, 0 bases at V and 1 base at J, with 10 bases in the middle. DNA for the CDR3: TGTGCCTGGAGTGTACGGACGGGCAGCAATCAGCCCCAGCATTTT. Its translation: CAWSVRTGSNQPQHF.

The rearrangement joins TRBV29-1 to TRBJ2-3, with D hard to call. Germline CDR1 reads SQVTM; CDR2 reads ANQGSEA. Trimming removed 6 bases from V and 2 bases from J, with 6 bases in between. CDR3 length: 11 residues. CDR3 sequence: CSVRPTDTQYF. As DNA, the CDR3 is TGCAGCGTCCGCCCCACAGATACGCAGTATTTT.

V is TRBV19 and J is TRBJ2-7; D possibly corresponds to TRBD1 (5 bases). The CDR3 has 11 amino acids. Germline V lookup: CDR1 LNHDA, CDR2 SQIVND (reference sequence). Trimming left V 9 bases short and J 6 bases short, with 12 bases between. In DNA form, the CDR3 reads TGTGCCAGCACAGGCTTCGGCGAGCAGTACTTC. Its translation is CASTGFGEQYF. Together with reference TRBV19 and TRBJ2-7, the CDR3 gives the full variable domain: DGGITQSPKYLFRKEGQNVTLSCEQNLNHDAMYWYRQDPGQGLRLIYYSQIVNDFQKGDIAEGYSVSREKKESFPLTVTSAQKNPTAFYLCASTGFGEQYFGPGTRLTVT.

The CDR3 sequence is CAWNVAGGPETQYF. The CDR3, as DNA: TGTGCCTGGAATGTAGCGGGGGGGCCCGAGACCCAGTACTTC. This sequence joins TRBV30 and TRBJ2-5; TRBD2 matches at 11 bases. This CDR3 has 14 residues. From germline, CDR1 is GTSNPN and CDR2 SVGIG (reference sequence). V lost 4 bases and J lost 5; bases outside the gene matches: 6.

This chain joins TRBV5-1 and TRBJ1-3, with D hard to call. The germline V gene encodes CDR1 SGHRS and CDR2 YFSETQ. The CDR3 spans 14 residues. Trimming took off 5 bases at V and 2 bases at J, with 11 bases between the two ends. In nucleotides, the CDR3 is TGCGCCAGCAGAGCACTGGGAGCTGGAAACACCATATATTTT. Translating gives CASRALGAGNTIYF.